The TCR beta chain described here comes from a study of radiation and T cells in renal cell carcinoma. Assay used: immunoSEQ multiplex PCR; TCRdb lists only in-frame clones, some missing. There are fewer than 150,000 clones in the sample; approximately 90% occur only once, and 5% to 6.5% lies in the top ten. The time point was: blood 2 weeks post-SBRT. The treatment was: 15 Gy SBRT to primary tumor, nephrectomy 4 weeks later. CDR1 and CDR2 from the germline V gene are MNHNS and SASEGT. CDR3 length equals 16 residues. Concerning this clone: The germline gene is not matched at one end of the junction; a read error may be the cause.

The chain recombines TRBV6-1 with TRBJ2-7; 9 bases map to TRBD1. The specimen comprised blood, sampled from a patient whose treatment included radiotherapy and nephrectomy. This receptor was taken from a woman in her seventies with renal cell carcinoma. The chain's CDR3 is CAGSEAGSQGAYEQYF. DNA of the CDR3: TGTGCCGGCAGTGAAGCAGGCTCACAGGGGGCGTACGAGCAGTACTTC.